The clone carrying this TCR beta chain was recorded many times. The antigen is unknown. The data stem from a study of T-cell memory formation after mild COVID-19. General study points: The main location of contracting CD4+ clones was CM and EM, and that of contracting CD8+ clones was EMRA.

5'RACE with constant-segment primers built TCRalpha and TCRbeta cDNA libraries with UMIs. Via MiXCR, TCRdb re-called the 5' RACE reads, giving one row per CDR3 protein. The table records about 470,000 distinct CDR3 sequences, 20% to 25% of them present only once. The CDR3 loop spans 16 amino acids. Trimming removed 0 bases from V and 0 bases from J, with 13 bases in between. Germline CDR1 is SGHRS and CDR2 is YFSETQ. The sequence derives from an adult woman who had mild COVID-19 (a few samples of this study predate the infection). Cell type and time point are not known. The chain recombines TRBV5-1 with TRBJ2-7; no definite D call. The sample consisted of PBMCs or a T cell subset sorted from them (not recorded which). The CDR3 DNA reads TGCGCCAGCAGCTTGGACCCGGCGTCAAGCTCCTACGAGCAGTACTTC. Residues: CASSLDPASSSYEQYF.